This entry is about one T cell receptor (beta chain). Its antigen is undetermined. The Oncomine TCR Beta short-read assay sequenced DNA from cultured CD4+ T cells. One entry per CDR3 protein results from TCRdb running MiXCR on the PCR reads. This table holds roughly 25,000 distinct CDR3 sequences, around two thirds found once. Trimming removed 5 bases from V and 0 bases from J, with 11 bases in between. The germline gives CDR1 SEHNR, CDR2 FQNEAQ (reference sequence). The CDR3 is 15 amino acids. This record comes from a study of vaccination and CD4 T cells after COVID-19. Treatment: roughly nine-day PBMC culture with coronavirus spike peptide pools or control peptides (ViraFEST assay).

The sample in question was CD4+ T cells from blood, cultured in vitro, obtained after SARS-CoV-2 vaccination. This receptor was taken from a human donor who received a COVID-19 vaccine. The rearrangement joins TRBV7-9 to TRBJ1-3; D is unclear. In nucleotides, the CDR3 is TGTGCCAGCAGCGCGTATAAGAGCTCTGGAAACACCATATATTTT. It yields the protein CASSAYKSSGNTIYF.